These T cell receptor beta chains were read from a single sample in a study of blood T cell repertoires in COVID-19. Profiled with immunoSEQ multiplex PCR; TCRdb holds only in-frame clones, not every one. This table holds approximately 80,000 clones, under 85% found once. The specimen sequenced was peripheral blood. These receptors were collected from a woman in her seventies with acute or convalescent COVID-19. Each CDR3 is given with its conserved first and last residue. D genes are given only for firm matches. Clone size, where shown, is once, few, many, or a class for clones that have expanded.

V	size	J	D	DNA	CDR3
TRBV28	.	TRBJ1-6	TRBD1	TGTGCCAGCAGTCCCCGGACAGGGGTACCTTCACCCCTCCACTTT	CASSPRTGVPSPLHF
TRBV28	.	TRBJ2-1	.	TGTGCCAGCATTGAGGCGGGGCGAGTTGAGCAGTTCTTC	CASIEAGRVEQFF
TRBV5-1	few	TRBJ1-2	.	TGCGCCAGCAGGAGCGGGTCCTATGGCTACACCTTC	CASRSGSYGYTF
TRBV4-1	few	TRBJ1-3	.	TGCGCCAGCAGCCAGCAGGGTTACTCTGGAAACACCATATATTTT	CASSQQGYSGNTIYF
TRBV5-1	.	TRBJ1-2	.	TGCGCCAGCAGCTTGTCATCGTCTGATGGAGGGGGCTACACCTTC	CASSLSSSDGGGYTF
TRBV20-1	.	TRBJ2-7	TRBD1	TGCAGTGCTGGGACAGACTACGAGCAGTACTTC	CSAGTDYEQYF
TRBV6-5	.	TRBJ1-2	.	TGTGCCAGCAGCATAGATCTTGCCGACTCCAATGGCTACACCTTC	CASSIDLADSNGYTF
TRBV9	once	TRBJ1-6	.	TGTGCCAGCAGCGTAGCTGAGGCAGGGGAATCACCCCTCCACTTT	CASSVAEAGESPLHF
TRBV2	.	TRBJ2-7	TRBD1	TGTGCCAGCAGCCGAACGGGACAGGGTCTCCCCTACGAGCAGTACTTC	CASSRTGQGLPYEQYF
TRBV2	.	TRBJ2-4	TRBD1	TGTGCCAGCAACCGGGACAGGGAGGACATTCAGTACTTC	CASNRDREDIQYF
TRBV27	.	TRBJ1-4	TRBD1	TGTGCCAGCAGTTTAGAACAGGGGGGGACTAATGAAAAACTGTTTTTT	CASSLEQGGTNEKLFF
TRBV6-4	.	TRBJ2-1	TRBD2	TGTGCCAGCAGTGAAGACAGCGGGGTAATCTATGAGCAGTTCTTC	CASSEDSGVIYEQFF
TRBV11-2	few	TRBJ2-5	.	TGTGCCAGCAGCTCCTTGCGTGGGAGGGAGACCCAGTACTTC	CASSSLRGRETQYF
TRBV5-4	.	TRBJ1-2	.	TGTGCCAGCAGCTTGGCTGGGGGCCCCCTATCCTTC	CASSLAGGPLSF
TRBV10-1	.	TRBJ1-1	TRBD1	TGCGCCAGCAGTGAAGGGACAGGGGGGAACACTGAAGCTTTCTTT	CASSEGTGGNTEAFF
TRBV7-9	.	TRBJ2-7	TRBD1	TGTGCCAGCAGCCTCAGGGGGTACGAGCAGTACTTC	CASSLRGYEQYF
TRBV2	.	TRBJ1-2	.	TGTGCCAGCAGTGAAAGCGCCTATGGCTACACCTTC	CASSESAYGYTF
TRBV19	.	TRBJ1-1	.	TGTGCCAGTAACTTGGACAGCCACACTGAAGCTTTCTTT	CASNLDSHTEAFF
TRBV5-1	.	TRBJ2-2	.	TGCGCCAGCAGCTTGGCCGGGGTCACAATAAACACCGGGGAGCTGTTTTTT	CASSLAGVTINTGELFF
TRBV18	.	TRBJ1-2	TRBD1	TGTGCCAGCTCACCGCGTGGACAGGGCGAAGGCTACACCTTC	CASSPRGQGEGYTF
TRBV4-1	.	TRBJ1-5	.	TGCGCCAGCCGGGAGGGGGGGATTGGCAATCAGCCCCAGCATTTT	CASREGGIGNQPQHF
TRBV30	.	TRBJ1-2	.	TGTGCCTGGAGCCAGGGTTCGGAGTATGGCTACACCTTC	CAWSQGSEYGYTF
TRBV5-1	.	TRBJ2-3	.	TGCGCCAGCAAGCTCGAGGTCGATACGCAGTATTTT	CASKLEVDTQYF
TRBV11-2	.	TRBJ2-2	.	TGTGCCAGCAGCCCACAGGGATGGAACACCGGGGAGCTGTTTTTT	CASSPQGWNTGELFF
TRBV11-3	few	TRBJ2-4	TRBD1	TGTGCCAGCAGCTCACAGGGGGGCGGCAACATTCAGTACTTC	CASSSQGGGNIQYF
TRBV7-9	.	TRBJ1-1	TRBD1	TGTGCCAGCAGCAGGGGGCTTAACACTGAAGCTTTCTTT	CASSRGLNTEAFF
TRBV12-5	.	TRBJ1-2	TRBD1	TGTGCTAGTGGTTTGGGGACAGGGGTCCTCGGCTACACCTTC	CASGLGTGVLGYTF
TRBV10-2	.	TRBJ2-3	.	TGCGCCAGCGAGGAGACAGATACGCAGTATTTT	CASEETDTQYF
TRBV7-8	.	TRBJ2-5	.	TGTGCCAGCAGCTCCAGGGGGGAAACCCAGTACTTC	CASSSRGETQYF
TRBV5-6	.	TRBJ1-2	.	TGTGCCAGCAGCTTAAACAGTAACTATGGCTACACCTTC	CASSLNSNYGYTF
TRBV9	.	TRBJ2-3	.	TGTGCCAGCAGCGTAGGGATTCGGGGTACTAGCACAGATACGCAGTATTTT	CASSVGIRGTSTDTQYF
TRBV12-3/TRBV12-4	.	TRBJ1-1	.	TGTGCCAGCAGTTGGGGGGAGGTGGAAGCTTTCTTT	CASSWGEVEAFF
TRBV30	.	TRBJ1-1	.	TGTGCCTGGAGTCCTGCCAGCGTAATGAACACTGAAGCTTTCTTT	CAWSPASVMNTEAFF
TRBV4-1	.	TRBJ1-4	.	TGCGCCAGCAGCCAAGAGAGATGGGGGCACGAAAAACTGTTTTTT	CASSQERWGHEKLFF
TRBV30	.	TRBJ2-5	TRBD2	TGTGCCTGGAGTCTCAATAGCGGGGGGTCACAAGAGACCCAGTACTTC	CAWSLNSGGSQETQYF
TRBV4-1	.	TRBJ1-5	.	TGCGCCAGCAGCCAAGAACGACAGGCCGATCAGCCCCAGCATTTT	CASSQERQADQPQHF
TRBV30	.	TRBJ2-1	.	TGTGCCTCAAGAGGGGGTGTCGGCAATGAGCAGTTCTTC	CASRGGVGNEQFF
TRBV13	.	TRBJ2-2	.	TGTGCCAGCAGGAAACCGGGACTGAACACCGGGGAGCTGTTTTTT	CASRKPGLNTGELFF
TRBV12-5	few	TRBJ1-1	TRBD1	TGTGCTAGTGGTCCGGGACAGGGAAACACTGAAGCTTTCTTT	CASGPGQGNTEAFF
TRBV5-1	.	TRBJ1-2	.	TGCGCCAGCGGGAGCGAAGGGACTAACTATGGCTACACCTTC	CASGSEGTNYGYTF
TRBV14	.	TRBJ2-5	.	TGTGCCAGCAGCCGATCACTATCACAAGAGACCCAGTACTTC	CASSRSLSQETQYF
TRBV28	.	TRBJ1-4	.	TGTGCCAGCAGTTTGAACCGAGCGGGTAATGAAAAACTGTTTTTT	CASSLNRAGNEKLFF
TRBV19	few	TRBJ1-2	.	TGTGCCAGTACCCCAACCGACAGGCGCTATGGCTACACCTTC	CASTPTDRRYGYTF
TRBV10-3	.	TRBJ1-1	TRBD1	TGTGCCATCCTGGGCGGGACAGGGAACACTGAAGCTTTCTTT	CAILGGTGNTEAFF
TRBV27	.	TRBJ1-2	.	TGTGCCAGCAGGCCCCCAGGGGCGCGGTATGGCTACACCTTC	CASRPPGARYGYTF
TRBV2	once	TRBJ1-1	.	TGTGCCAGCACCAAACCCGGGAGTAACACTGAAGCTTTCTTT	CASTKPGSNTEAFF
TRBV7-9	.	TRBJ1-2	.	TGTGCCAGCAGCCCCACGACGGGAAACTATGGCTACACCTTC	CASSPTTGNYGYTF
TRBV5-1	.	TRBJ1-2	TRBD1	TGCGCCAGCAGCATAGGACAGGGGCTCTATGGCTACACCTTC	CASSIGQGLYGYTF
TRBV6-4	.	TRBJ1-1	.	TGTGCCAGCAGCGACACCGCGGGTAGCACTGAAGCTTTCTTT	CASSDTAGSTEAFF
TRBV27	.	TRBJ1-5	TRBD1	TGTGCCAGCAGTTCCACTCCGGGACAGGTCAGCAGTGGGCCCCAGCATTTT	CASSSTPGQVSSGPQHF
TRBV19	once	TRBJ2-2	TRBD2	TGTGCCAGTAGTAGTCTACTAGCGGGGGACCTAGGAAGGACCGGGGAGCTGTTTTTT	CASSSLLAGDLGRTGELFF
TRBV9	once	TRBJ1-2	.	TGTGCCAGCAGCGCAGAACCCGGACACCCTAACTATGGCTACACCTTC	CASSAEPGHPNYGYTF